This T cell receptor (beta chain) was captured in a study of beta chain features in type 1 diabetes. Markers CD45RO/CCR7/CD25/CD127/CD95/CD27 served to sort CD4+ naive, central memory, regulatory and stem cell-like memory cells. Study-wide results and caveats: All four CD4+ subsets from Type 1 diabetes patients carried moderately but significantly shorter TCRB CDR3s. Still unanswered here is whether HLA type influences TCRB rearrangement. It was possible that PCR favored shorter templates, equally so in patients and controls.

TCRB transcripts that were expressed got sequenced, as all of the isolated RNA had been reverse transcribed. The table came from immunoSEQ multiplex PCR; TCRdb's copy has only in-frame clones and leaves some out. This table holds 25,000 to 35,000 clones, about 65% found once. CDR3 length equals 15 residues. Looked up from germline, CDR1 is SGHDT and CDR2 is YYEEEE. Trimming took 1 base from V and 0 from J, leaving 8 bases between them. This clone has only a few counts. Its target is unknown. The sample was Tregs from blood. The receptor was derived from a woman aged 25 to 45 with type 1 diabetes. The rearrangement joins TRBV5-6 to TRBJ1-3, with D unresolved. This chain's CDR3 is CASSLTVFSGNTIYF. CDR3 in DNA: TGTGCCAGCAGCTTGACAGTCTTCTCTGGAAACACCATATATTTT.